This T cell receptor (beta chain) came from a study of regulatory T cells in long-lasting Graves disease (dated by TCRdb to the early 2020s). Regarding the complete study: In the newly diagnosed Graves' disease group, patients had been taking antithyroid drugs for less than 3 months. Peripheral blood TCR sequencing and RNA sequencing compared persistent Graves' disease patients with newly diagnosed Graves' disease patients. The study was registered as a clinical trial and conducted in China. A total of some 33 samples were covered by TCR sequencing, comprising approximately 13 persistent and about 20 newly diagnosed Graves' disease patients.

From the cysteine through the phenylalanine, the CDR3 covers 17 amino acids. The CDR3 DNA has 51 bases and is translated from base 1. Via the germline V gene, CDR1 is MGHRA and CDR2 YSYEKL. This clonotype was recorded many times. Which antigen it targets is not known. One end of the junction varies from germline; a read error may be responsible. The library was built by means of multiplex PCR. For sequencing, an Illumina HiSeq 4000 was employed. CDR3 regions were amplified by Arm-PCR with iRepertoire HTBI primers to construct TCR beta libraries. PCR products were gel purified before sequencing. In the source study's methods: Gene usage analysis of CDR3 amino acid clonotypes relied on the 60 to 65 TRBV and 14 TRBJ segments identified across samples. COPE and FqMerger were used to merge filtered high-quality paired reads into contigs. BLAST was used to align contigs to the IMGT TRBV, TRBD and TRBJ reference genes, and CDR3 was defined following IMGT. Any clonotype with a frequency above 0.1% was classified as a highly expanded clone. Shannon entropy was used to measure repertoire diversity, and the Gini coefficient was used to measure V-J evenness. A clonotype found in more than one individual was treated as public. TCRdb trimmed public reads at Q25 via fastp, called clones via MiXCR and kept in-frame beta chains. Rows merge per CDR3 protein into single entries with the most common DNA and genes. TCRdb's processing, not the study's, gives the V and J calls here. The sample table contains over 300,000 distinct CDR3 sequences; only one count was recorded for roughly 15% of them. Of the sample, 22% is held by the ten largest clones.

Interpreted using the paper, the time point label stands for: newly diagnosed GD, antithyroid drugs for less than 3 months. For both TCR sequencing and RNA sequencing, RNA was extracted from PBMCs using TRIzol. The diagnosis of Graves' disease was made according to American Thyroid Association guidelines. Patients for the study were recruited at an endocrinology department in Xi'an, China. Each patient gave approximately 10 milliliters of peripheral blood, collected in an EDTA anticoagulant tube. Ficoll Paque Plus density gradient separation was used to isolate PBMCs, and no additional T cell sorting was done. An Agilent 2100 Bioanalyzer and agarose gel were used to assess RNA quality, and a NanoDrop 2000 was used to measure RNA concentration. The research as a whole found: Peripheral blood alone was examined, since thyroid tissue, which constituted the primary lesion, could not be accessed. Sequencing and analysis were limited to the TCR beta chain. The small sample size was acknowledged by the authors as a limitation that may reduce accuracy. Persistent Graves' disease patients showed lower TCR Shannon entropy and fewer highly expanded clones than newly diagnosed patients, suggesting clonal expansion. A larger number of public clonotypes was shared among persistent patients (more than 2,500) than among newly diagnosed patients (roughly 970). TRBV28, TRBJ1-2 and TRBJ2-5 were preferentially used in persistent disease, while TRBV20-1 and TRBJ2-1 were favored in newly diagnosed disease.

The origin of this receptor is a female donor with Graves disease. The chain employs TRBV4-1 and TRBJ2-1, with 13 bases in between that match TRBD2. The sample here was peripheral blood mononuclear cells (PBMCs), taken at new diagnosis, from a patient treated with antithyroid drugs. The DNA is TGCGCCAGCAGCCAAACACTAGCGGGAGGGCCCTCCCAACAACGATCCTTC. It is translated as CASSQTLAGGPSQQRSF.